This TCR beta chain was identified in a study of cytotoxic CD8 clonotypes in ibrutinib-treated CLL. This CDR3 has 16 residues. Germline V gene lookup returns CDR1 MNHNY and CDR2 SVGAGI (reference sequence). The J segment lost 1 base and the V segment lost 6 bases, leaving 8 bases of the junction unmatched. The study's findings and limits: An increase in clonality occurred at ibrutinib response, followed by a return toward baseline at progression.

Using immunoSEQ multiplex PCR, the repertoire was profiled, and TCRdb retains in-frame clones only, with some absent. The repertoire holds about 76,000 clones, with around 84% as singletons. About this clone itself: Its antigen is unknown.

V usage is TRBV6-6 and J usage is TRBJ1-5; 8 bases are shared with TRBD1. Sequences were derived from PBMCs, sampled before ibrutinib treatment. This clonotype was obtained from a human donor with chronic lymphocytic leukemia. CDR3 loop: CASRKDRALSNQPQHF. In DNA, the CDR3 is TGTGCCAGCAGAAAGGACAGGGCCTTAAGCAATCAGCCCCAGCATTTT.